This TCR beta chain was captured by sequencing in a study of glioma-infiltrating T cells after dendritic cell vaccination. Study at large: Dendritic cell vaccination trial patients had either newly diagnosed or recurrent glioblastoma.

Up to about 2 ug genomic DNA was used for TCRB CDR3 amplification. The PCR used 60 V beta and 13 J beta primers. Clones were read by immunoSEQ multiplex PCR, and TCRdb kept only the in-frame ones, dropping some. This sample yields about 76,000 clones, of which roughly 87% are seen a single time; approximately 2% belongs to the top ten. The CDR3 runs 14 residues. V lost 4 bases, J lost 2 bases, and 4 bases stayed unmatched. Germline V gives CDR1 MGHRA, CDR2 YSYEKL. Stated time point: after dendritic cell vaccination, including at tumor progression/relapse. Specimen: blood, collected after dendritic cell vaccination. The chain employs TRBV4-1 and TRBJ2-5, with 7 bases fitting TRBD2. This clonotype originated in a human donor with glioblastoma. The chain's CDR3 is CASSLGGVQETQYF. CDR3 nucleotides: TGCGCCAGCAGCCTTGGGGGGGTTCAAGAGACCCAGTACTTC.